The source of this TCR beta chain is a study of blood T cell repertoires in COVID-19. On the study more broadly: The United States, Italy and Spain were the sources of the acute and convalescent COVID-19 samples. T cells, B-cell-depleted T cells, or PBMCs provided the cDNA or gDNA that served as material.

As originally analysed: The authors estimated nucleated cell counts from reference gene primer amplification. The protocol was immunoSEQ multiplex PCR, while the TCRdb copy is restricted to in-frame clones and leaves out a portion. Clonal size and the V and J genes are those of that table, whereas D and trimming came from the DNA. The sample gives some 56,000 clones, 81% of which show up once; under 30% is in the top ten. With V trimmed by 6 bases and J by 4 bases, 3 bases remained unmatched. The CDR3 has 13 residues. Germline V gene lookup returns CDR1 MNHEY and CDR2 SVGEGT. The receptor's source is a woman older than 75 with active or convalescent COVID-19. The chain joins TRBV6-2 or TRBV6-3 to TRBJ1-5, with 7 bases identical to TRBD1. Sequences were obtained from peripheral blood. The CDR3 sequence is CASSPDRNQPQHF. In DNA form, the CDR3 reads TGTGCCAGCAGCCCGGACAGGAATCAGCCCCAGCATTTT.